The next 24 T cell receptor beta chains were all read from a single sample in a study of control samples from healthy donors and cancer patients. TCRdb's table, derived via immunoSEQ multiplex PCR, lists solely in-frame clones and lacks some. Here the sample spans around 190,000 clones, more than 90% being singletons. Material for sequencing was blood. These receptors came from a man aged 30 to 39 in good health.

A single count supports this clone. The V and J genes are TRBV5-4 and TRBJ2-7; D may be TRBD2 (5 bases). The V and J ends lost 2 bases and 0 bases respectively, with 27 bases between them. Germline V gives CDR1 SGHNT, CDR2 YYREEE (reference sequence). CDR3 length: 20 amino acids. The CDR3 region has the DNA TGTGCCAGCAGCTTTAAGGGCGGGCCCGGTTTCTCGACGTCCTCCTACGAGCAGTACTTC. Protein sequence: CASSFKGGPGFSTSSYEQYF.

The chain combines TRBV2 with TRBJ1-1; D gene unclear. Germline assignment: CDR1 SNHLY and CDR2 FYNNEI. The CDR3 has 12 residues. V lost 7 bases to trimming and J lost 4 bases, with 10 bases between them. As DNA, the CDR3 is TGTGCCAGCAACCGAGAGGGCACTGAAGCTTTCTTT. Translating gives CASNREGTEAFF.

V is TRBV15 and J is TRBJ2-7; 11 nucleotides match TRBD2. CDR3 length: 15 residues. Germline CDR1 and CDR2: LNHNV and YYDKDF (reference sequence). With 0 bases clipped from V and 7 bases from J, the junction kept 5 bases outside the gene matches. CDR3 residues: CATSRDWGLAVEQYF. As DNA, the CDR3 is TGTGCCACCAGCAGAGATTGGGGACTAGCGGTAGAGCAGTACTTC.

A word on this clone: This specimen includes other DNA sequences encoding the same CDR3. V and J are TRBV19 and TRBJ2-6, with unresolved D. CDR1 and CDR2 (germline): LNHDA, SQIVND (reference sequence). V was shortened by 7 bases and J by 2 bases, with 6 bases between the two germline ends. This CDR3 spans 13 amino acids. The CDR3 region is CASTLTGANVLTF. Written as DNA, the CDR3 is TGTGCCAGTACGTTAACTGGGGCCAACGTCCTGACTTTC.

The rearrangement links TRBV5-1 to TRBJ2-1; D call uncertain. V was shortened by 4 bases and J by 4 bases, with 12 bases between the two germline ends. CDR3 size: 14 residues. The germline V gene has CDR1 SGHRS and CDR2 YFSETQ. Written as DNA, the CDR3 is TGCGCCAGCAGCGCCGGACGGCTATACAATGAGCAGTTCTTC. Its translation is CASSAGRLYNEQFF.

This sequence joins TRBV27 and TRBJ2-7; TRBD2 aligns across 7 bases. V dropped 10 bases and J dropped 6; count of bases not matched to a gene: 12. From germline, CDR1 is MNHEY and CDR2 SMNVEV (reference sequence). The CDR3 is made up of 13 amino acids. The CDR3 coding sequence is TGTGCCACCCGGGCGGCGGGAGCTGTCGAGCAGTACTTC. The encoded protein is CATRAAGAVEQYF.

The rearrangement uses TRBV24-1 and TRBJ1-5; 7 bases line up with TRBD1. V was pared by 9 bases and J by 5 bases, with 12 bases of the junction left unmatched. Per the germline V gene, CDR1 is KGHDR and CDR2 is SFDVKD. The CDR3 is made up of 15 amino acids. In DNA, the CDR3 is TGTGCCACCCCACACAGGGGTAGTCTTGATCAGCCCCAGCATTTT. Protein: CATPHRGSLDQPQHF.

V is TRBV14 and J is TRBJ2-6, with 9 bases identical to TRBD1. V shed 5 bases, J shed 3 bases, and the junction held 11 bases outside the gene matches. This CDR3 region has 18 residues. Germline V lookup: CDR1 SGHDN, CDR2 FVKESK. The CDR3 bases are TGTGCCAGCAGCAAACGGGACAGGGTTTTAATTGGGGCCAACGTCCTGACTTTC. It codes for CASSKRDRVLIGANVLTF.

This clone occurred a few times. V gene TRBV19 combines with J gene TRBJ1-1, with 8 positions matching TRBD1. CDR3 length equals 16 residues. Trimming at V came to 3 bases and at J to 7 bases, leaving 13 bases not matched to a gene. CDR1 and CDR2 from the germline V gene are LNHDA and SQIVND (reference sequence). The CDR3 nucleotides read TGTGCCAGTAGTATGAGTGGACAGGGAGGGTCCCTTGAAGCTTTCTTT. Its protein product is CASSMSGQGGSLEAFF.

The J gene is TRBJ1-2, the V gene TRBV5-1, with TRBD1 matching 7 bases. With V trimmed by 3 bases and J by 0 bases, 2 bases remained unmatched. CDR1 and CDR2 (germline): SGHRS, YFSETQ. The length of the CDR3 is 14 residues. The CDR3 here is CASSSGQANYGYTF. The CDR3 coding sequence is TGCGCCAGCAGCTCTGGACAGGCTAACTATGGCTACACCTTC.

This clone was recorded only once. This chain joins TRBV7-2 and TRBJ1-2; no firm D call. V was cut by 3 bases and J by 8 bases, with 16 bases left in between. Germline V lookup: CDR1 SGHTA, CDR2 FQGNSA. The CDR3 is 14 amino acids. The CDR3 loop is CASSLYSGVGGYTF. The CDR3 region has the DNA TGTGCCAGCAGCTTGTATTCTGGGGTTGGGGGCTACACCTTC.

The chain joins TRBV28 to TRBJ1-1; TRBD1 might be the D (6 bases). Looked up from germline, CDR1 is MDHEN and CDR2 is SYDVKM. V lost 3 bases and J lost 3, with 14 bases in between. The CDR3 loop spans 15 amino acids. CDR3 sequence (DNA): TGTGCCAGCAGTTTTGGGGGGGCAAGGGACACTGAAGCTTTCTTT. Protein product: CASSFGGARDTEAFF.

The chain employs TRBV2 and TRBJ1-2; D possibly corresponds to TRBD1 (5 bases). Trimming removed 1 base at V and 3 bases at J, with 15 bases between. The germline CDR1 and CDR2 sequences are SNHLY and FYNNEI. The CDR3 sequence is 16 residues long. CDR3 DNA sequence: TGTGCCAGCAGTGAAGGAGGGATAGGGGCGGACTATGGCTACACCTTC. As protein: CASSEGGIGADYGYTF.

The gene calls are TRBV9 and TRBJ2-1, with D possibly being TRBD2 (6 bases). Germline-derived CDR1 and CDR2 are SGDLS and YYNGEE. The V end lost 4 bases, the J end lost 8 bases, and 19 bases lay between the germline ends. The CDR3 covers 15 residues. The chain's CDR3 is CASSWGLRDFDEQFF. For the CDR3, the DNA is TGTGCCAGCAGCTGGGGGTTGCGGGATTTCGATGAGCAGTTCTTC.

The chain has TRBV4-2 and TRBJ1-1; D gene ambiguous. The germline V and J ends were trimmed by 2 bases and 7 bases, with 5 bases remaining between them. CDR3 length: 11 amino acids. Germline CDR1 reads LGHNA; CDR2 reads YNFKEQ. This CDR3 reads CASSQRDEAFF. In DNA form, the CDR3 reads TGTGCCAGCAGCCAACGGGATGAAGCTTTCTTT.

The chain recombines TRBV19 with TRBJ2-3, with 12 bases that match TRBD2. CDR1 and CDR2 from the germline V gene are LNHDA and SQIVND (reference sequence). There are 16 residues in the CDR3. The ends lost 2 bases at V and 6 bases at J; junction bases unmatched: 6. CDR3 coding DNA: TGTGCCAGTAGTATACCTAGCGGGGGGGCCGGGGATACGCAGTATTTT. Its protein product is CASSIPSGGAGDTQYF.

The CDR3 reads CASSYPGANVLTF. The CDR3 region has the DNA TGTGCCAGCAGTTACCCCGGGGCCAACGTCCTGACTTTC. This chain connects TRBV6-2 or TRBV6-3 to TRBJ2-6; D uncertain. The germline V and J ends were trimmed by 2 bases and 4 bases, with 3 bases remaining between them. CDR3 size: 13 residues. Looked up from germline, CDR1 is MNHEY and CDR2 is SVGEGT.

This clone was observed once. Distinct nucleotide sequences in the sample also encode this CDR3. This chain links TRBV7-9 with TRBJ2-2; the match to TRBD1 covers 9 bases. Germline CDR1 reads SEHNR; CDR2 reads FQNEAQ (reference sequence). The CDR3 sequence is 16 residues long. The junction had 5 bases not matched to a gene; V was cut back by 5 bases and J by 1 base. The CDR3 nucleotides read TGTGCCAGCAGCCATGGGACAGGGATGAACACCGGGGAGCTGTTTTTT. Translating it yields CASSHGTGMNTGELFF. Supplemented by reference TRBV7-9 and TRBJ2-2, the full variable domain reads DTGVSQNPRHKITKRGQNVTFRCDPISEHNRLYWYRQTLGQGPEFLTYFQNEAQLEKSRLLSDRFSAERPKGSFSTLEIQRTEQGDSAMYLCASSHGTGMNTGELFFGEGSRLTVL.

This clone was seen only a few times. This chain uses TRBV6-5 with TRBJ1-2, with D perhaps matching TRBD1 (5 bases). The ends were cut back, 2 bases at V and 2 bases at J, with 12 bases in the middle. The CDR3 runs 15 residues. Per the germline V gene, CDR1 is MNHEY and CDR2 is SVGAGI. The CDR3 DNA reads as TGTGCCAGCAGTTACGGGGGAAGTCAAAACTATGGCTACACCTTC. Protein product: CASSYGGSQNYGYTF.

This sequence joins TRBV12-5 and TRBJ1-1; D remains ambiguous. The germline gives CDR1 LGHNT, CDR2 FRNRAP. The CDR3 totals 12 residues. Trimming removed 0 bases from V and 11 bases from J, with 10 bases in between. The CDR3 region is CASGLVGQRAFF. CDR3 DNA: TGTGCTAGTGGTTTGGTTGGGCAGAGGGCTTTCTTT.

The J gene is TRBJ2-2, the V gene TRBV30; 7 bases are a match to TRBD2. In germline, CDR1 is GTSNPN, CDR2 SVGIG (reference sequence). The CDR3 has 13 residues. The ends lost 5 bases at V and 6 bases at J; junction bases unmatched: 6. CDR3 protein: CAWGQRGAGELFF. CDR3 sequence (DNA): TGTGCCTGGGGACAACGGGGGGCCGGGGAGCTGTTTTTT. Supplemented by reference TRBV30 and TRBJ2-2, the full variable domain reads SQTIHQWPATLVQPVGSPLSLECTVEGTSNPNLYWYRQAAGRGLQLLFYSVGIGQISSEVPQNLSASRPQDRQFILSSKKLLLSDSGFYLCAWGQRGAGELFFGEGSRLTVL.

CDR3 nucleotide sequence: TGCGCCAGCAGCTGGGCGGGGGAAGGGGGCATTCAGTACTTC. Its translation: CASSWAGEGGIQYF. The chain employs TRBV5-1 and TRBJ2-4, with a possible D match to TRBD2 (7 bases). V lost 3 bases and J 9 bases, leaving 16 bases between the germline ends. This CDR3 is built from 14 residues. CDR1 is SGHRS, CDR2 YFSETQ, per germline.

The J gene is TRBJ2-6, the V gene TRBV3-1 (or the pseudogene TRBV3-2); 14 bases agree with TRBD2. This CDR3 has 18 residues. Germline V CDR1 and CDR2: LGHDT, YNNKEL (reference sequence). Trimming at V came to 2 bases and at J to 6 bases, leaving 6 bases not matched to a gene. CDR3 sequence reads: CASSQRTSGRLEANVLTF. The CDR3 nucleotides read TGTGCCAGCAGCCAAAGGACTAGCGGGAGGCTAGAGGCCAACGTCCTGACTTTC.

The gene calls are TRBV5-1 and TRBJ1-1; no clear D. The germline V gene has CDR1 SGHRS and CDR2 YFSETQ. This CDR3 is built from 15 residues. The V gene lost 0 bases and the J gene lost 1 base, with 10 bases spanning the gap. This CDR3 reads CASSLERHGNTEAFF. CDR3 sequence (DNA): TGCGCCAGCAGCTTGGAAAGACACGGGAACACTGAAGCTTTCTTT.